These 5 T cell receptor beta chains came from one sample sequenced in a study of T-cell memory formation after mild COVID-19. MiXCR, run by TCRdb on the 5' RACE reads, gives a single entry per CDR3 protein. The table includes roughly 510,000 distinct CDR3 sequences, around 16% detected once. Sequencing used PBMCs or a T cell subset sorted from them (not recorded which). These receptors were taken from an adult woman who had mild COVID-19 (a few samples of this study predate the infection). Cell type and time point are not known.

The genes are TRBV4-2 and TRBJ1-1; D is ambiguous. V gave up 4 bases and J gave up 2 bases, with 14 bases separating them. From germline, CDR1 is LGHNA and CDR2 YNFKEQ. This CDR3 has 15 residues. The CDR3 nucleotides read TGTGCCAGCAGCCCTCATCAGGAAGTAAACACTGAAGCTTTCTTT. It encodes CASSPHQEVNTEAFF.

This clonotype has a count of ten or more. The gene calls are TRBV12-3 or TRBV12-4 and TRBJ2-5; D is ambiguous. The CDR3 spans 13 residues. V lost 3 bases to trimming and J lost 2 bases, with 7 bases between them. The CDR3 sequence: CASSFGLQETQYF. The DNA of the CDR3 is TGTGCCAGCAGTTTTGGGCTTCAAGAGACCCAGTACTTC.

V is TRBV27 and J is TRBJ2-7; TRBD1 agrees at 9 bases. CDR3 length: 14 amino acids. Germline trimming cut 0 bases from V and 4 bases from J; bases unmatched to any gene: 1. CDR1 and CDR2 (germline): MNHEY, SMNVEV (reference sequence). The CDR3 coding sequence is TGTGCCAGCAGTTTATCTGGGACAGGGTACGAGCAGTACTTC. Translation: CASSLSGTGYEQYF.

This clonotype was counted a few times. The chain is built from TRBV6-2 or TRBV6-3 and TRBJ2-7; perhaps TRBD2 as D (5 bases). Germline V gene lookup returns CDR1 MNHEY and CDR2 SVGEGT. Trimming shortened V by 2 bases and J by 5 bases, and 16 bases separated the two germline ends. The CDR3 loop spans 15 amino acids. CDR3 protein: CASSYPGRVGHEQYF. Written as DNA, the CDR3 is TGTGCCAGCAGTTACCCCGGGCGGGTCGGCCACGAGCAGTACTTC.

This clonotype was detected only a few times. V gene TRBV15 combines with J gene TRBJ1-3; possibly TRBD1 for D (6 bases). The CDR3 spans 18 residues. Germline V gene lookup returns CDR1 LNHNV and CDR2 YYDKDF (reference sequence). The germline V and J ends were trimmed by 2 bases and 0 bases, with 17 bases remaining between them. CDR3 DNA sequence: TGTGCCACCAGCAGACGCCTAAGCCGGGACAACTCTGGAAACACCATATATTTT. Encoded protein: CATSRRLSRDNSGNTIYF.